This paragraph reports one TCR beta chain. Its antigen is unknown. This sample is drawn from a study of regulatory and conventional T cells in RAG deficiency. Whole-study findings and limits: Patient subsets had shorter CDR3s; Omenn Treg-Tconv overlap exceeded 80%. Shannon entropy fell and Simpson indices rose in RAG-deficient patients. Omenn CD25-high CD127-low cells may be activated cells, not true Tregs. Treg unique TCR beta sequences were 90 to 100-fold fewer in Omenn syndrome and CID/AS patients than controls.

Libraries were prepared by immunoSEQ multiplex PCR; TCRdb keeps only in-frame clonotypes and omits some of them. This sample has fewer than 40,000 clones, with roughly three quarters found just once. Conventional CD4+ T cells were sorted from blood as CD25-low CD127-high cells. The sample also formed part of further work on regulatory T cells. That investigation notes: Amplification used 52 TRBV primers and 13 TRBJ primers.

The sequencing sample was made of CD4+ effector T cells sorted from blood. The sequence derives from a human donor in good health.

The CDR3 DNA is TGTGCCAGCAGTTACAGTTTCACAGGGGGCTCGACTGAAGCTTTCTTT. As protein: CASSYSFTGGSTEAFF. This chain links TRBV6-5 with TRBJ1-1; TRBD1 matches 9 bases. V trimming: 2 bases; J trimming: 5 bases; junction bases outside the gene matches: 9. Germline V gene data show CDR1 as MNHEY and CDR2 as SVGAGI. The length of the CDR3 is 16 residues.